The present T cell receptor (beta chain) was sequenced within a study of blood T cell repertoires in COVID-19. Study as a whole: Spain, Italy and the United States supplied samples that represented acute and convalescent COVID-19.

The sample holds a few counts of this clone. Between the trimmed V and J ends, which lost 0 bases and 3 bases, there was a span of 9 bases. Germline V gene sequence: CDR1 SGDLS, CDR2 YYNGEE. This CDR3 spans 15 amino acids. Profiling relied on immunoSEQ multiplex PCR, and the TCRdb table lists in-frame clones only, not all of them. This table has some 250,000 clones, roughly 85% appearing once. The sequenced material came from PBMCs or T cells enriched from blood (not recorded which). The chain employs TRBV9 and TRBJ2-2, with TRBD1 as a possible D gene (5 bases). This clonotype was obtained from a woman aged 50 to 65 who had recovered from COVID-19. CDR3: CASSVAQAYTGELFF. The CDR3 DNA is TGTGCCAGCAGCGTAGCACAGGCATACACCGGGGAGCTGTTTTTT.